This TCR beta chain was sequenced during a study of T cell repertoires in cytomegalovirus infection. Germline values: CDR1 LNHNV, CDR2 YYDKDF (reference sequence). The length of the CDR3 is 14 residues. Trimming pared 5 bases from V and 6 bases from J, leaving 14 bases between. A single record per CDR3 protein comes from TCRdb applying MiXCR to the reads. The repertoire includes 350,000 to 450,000 distinct CDR3 sequences, about a sixth of them detected once, and roughly 8.7% sits in the top ten. Sequenced: PBMCs. The sequence was collected from a human donor in good health (CMV status not recorded). Some clones in this sample may be carry-over from other donors' samples. This chain links TRBV15 with TRBJ1-5, with unresolved D. This CDR3 is CATSPTRRGQPQHF. The CDR3 region has the DNA TGTGCCACCAGCCCAACGAGGCGGGGTCAGCCCCAGCATTTT.